This T cell receptor (beta chain) was documented in a study of T cell changes during pregnancy in multiple sclerosis. The assay was immunoSEQ multiplex PCR, and TCRdb's table has in-frame clones only and misses some. The table records over 35,000 clones, about 95% of them present only once. The TCR sequence derives from a female donor with multiple sclerosis, enrolled in a pregnancy study. The sample in question was CD4+ T cells from peripheral blood mononuclear cells, obtained in the second trimester of pregnancy.

Written as DNA, the CDR3 is TGCGCCAGCAGCCCCCGGACAGGGGCTGGGGCCAACGTCCTGACTTTC. Its translation: CASSPRTGAGANVLTF. The chain recombines TRBV5-1 with TRBJ2-6, with 9 bases fitting TRBD1. CDR1 SGHRS and CDR2 YFSETQ come from the germline V gene. The CDR3 is 16 amino acids. V was clipped by 4 bases and J by 2 bases; unmatched bases: 4.